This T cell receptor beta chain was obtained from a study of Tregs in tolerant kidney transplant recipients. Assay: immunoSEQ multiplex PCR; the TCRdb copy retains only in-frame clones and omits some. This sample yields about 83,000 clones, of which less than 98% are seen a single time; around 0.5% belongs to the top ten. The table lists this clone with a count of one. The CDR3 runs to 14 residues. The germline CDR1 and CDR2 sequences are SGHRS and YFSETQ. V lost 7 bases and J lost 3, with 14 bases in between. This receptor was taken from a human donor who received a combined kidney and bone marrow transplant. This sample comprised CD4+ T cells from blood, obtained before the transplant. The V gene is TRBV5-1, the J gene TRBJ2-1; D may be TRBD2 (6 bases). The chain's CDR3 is CASVSGTGYNEQFF. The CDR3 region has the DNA TGCGCCAGCGTCTCCGGGACTGGCTACAATGAGCAGTTCTTC. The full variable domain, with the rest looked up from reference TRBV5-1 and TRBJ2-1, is KAGVTQTPRYLIKTRGQQVTLSCSPISGHRSVSWYQQTPGQGLQFLFEYFSETQRNKGNFPGRFSGRQFSNSRSEMNVSTLELGDSALYLCASVSGTGYNEQFFGPGTRLTVL.